This T cell receptor (beta chain) came from a study of shared clonotypes between healthy human individuals. Germline V gene data show CDR1 as SGHRS and CDR2 as YFSETQ. The CDR3 has 15 amino acids. Deletions cut 0 bases from V and 6 bases from J, with 16 bases between. The method was immunoSEQ multiplex PCR; TCRdb's version includes in-frame clones alone and lacks a portion of them. This sample has 950,000 to 1,300,000 clones, with roughly 80% found just once. The TCR was taken from a man in his late teens or twenties in good health. This chain uses TRBV5-1 with TRBJ2-7; D gene uncertain. Sequencing was done on a sample of memory CD4+ T cells sorted from blood. Subset here: CD45RA-negative fraction. The CDR3 DNA is TGCGCCAGCAGCTTGGATATGGGAACCTCTGGCGAGCAGTACTTC. This translates into CASSLDMGTSGEQYF.